This TCR beta chain derives from a study of CD8 T cells in Susac syndrome (dated by TCRdb to between 2018 and 2020). About the study as a whole: Repertoire sequencing was used to test whether CD8+ T cell activation and differentiation in Susac syndrome was antigen driven.

High-throughput TCR beta sequencing profiled peripheral blood CD8+ and CD4+ T cells from healthy donors, Susac syndrome patients and multiple sclerosis patients. The healthy donors served as controls matched for age and sex. CD8+ TEMRA cells were enriched by FACS, while bulk CD8+ and CD4+ T cells were purified by magnetic negative isolation. Blood was collected in EDTA tubes and processed within 24 hours, with PBMCs isolated through density gradient centrifugation. PBMCs intended for TCR sequencing were cryopreserved in liquid nitrogen and were subsequently thawed in a 37 degrees C water bath. Purity of sorted or isolated CD4+, CD8+ and CD8+ TEMRA cells was at least 90%. As to this clonotype: Its binding antigen is unknown. No base-level quality is on record; no much larger clone is a single base apart.

RNA was extracted using the RNeasy kit, and roughly 0.5 to 1 ug of the RNA was reverse transcribed with random hexamers. The immunoSEQ multiplex PCR assay, covering 54 Vbeta and 13 Jbeta segments, was used to amplify TCR beta CDR3 regions. PCR amplification bias was corrected using a synthetic template baseline for primer optimization and computational correction. Per the source publication's procedure: Reads were annotated to V, D and J genes according to IMGT and were analyzed with immunoSEQ Analyzer, with only productive sequences retained. Clonality was computed as one minus Shannon entropy normalized by log2 of the number of productive unique sequences. For each patient and control, public and private clones were evaluated within the 100 most prevalent clones. A clone was defined as Susac-specific if it was absent from the healthy and MS cohorts, from roughly 980 published viral clones and from other ImmuneACCESS disease sequences. The public reads were quality trimmed at Q25 with fastp and then assembled into clones with MiXCR by TCRdb, keeping productive beta chains. Rows matching on CDR3 protein sequence are summarized as one entry with the most common DNA and genes. The V and J calls reflect TCRdb's pipeline rather than the authors' work. This sample lists 150,000 to 200,000 distinct CDR3 sequences; approximately 94% were detected once. Together, the top ten hold 0.1% of the sample.

The study at large found these results: The number of individuals in the TCR sequencing and HLA analysis was acknowledged as relatively small.

The source material was CD4+ T cells from PBMCs. The TCR was taken from a human donor in good health.

The CDR3 protein: CASSSAGQGSYEQYV. The nucleotides read TGCGCCAGCAGCTCGGCGGGACAGGGGTCCTACGAGCAGTACGTC. The V and J segments used are TRBV4-3 and TRBJ2-7, and TRBD1 aligns with 10 junction nucleotides. CDR1 and CDR2 (LGHNA, YSLEER) derive from the germline V gene. Taken from cysteine to valine, the CDR3 has 15 residues. The entry retains the CDR3 DNA only, 45 bases that are in frame from base 1. Unmatched junction bases come to 5, with V trimmed by 5 bases and J by 1 base.